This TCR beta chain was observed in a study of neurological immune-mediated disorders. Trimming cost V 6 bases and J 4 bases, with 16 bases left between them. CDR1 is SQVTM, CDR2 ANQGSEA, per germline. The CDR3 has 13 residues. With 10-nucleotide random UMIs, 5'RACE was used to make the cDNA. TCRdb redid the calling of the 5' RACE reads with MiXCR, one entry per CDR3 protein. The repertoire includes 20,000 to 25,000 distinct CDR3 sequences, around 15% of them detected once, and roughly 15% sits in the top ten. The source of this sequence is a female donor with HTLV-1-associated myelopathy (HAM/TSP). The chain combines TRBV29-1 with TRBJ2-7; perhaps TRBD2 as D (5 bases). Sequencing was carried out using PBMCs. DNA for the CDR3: TGCAGCGTCCCCGGGATAGATCTGTACGAGCAGTACTTC. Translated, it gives CSVPGIDLYEQYF.